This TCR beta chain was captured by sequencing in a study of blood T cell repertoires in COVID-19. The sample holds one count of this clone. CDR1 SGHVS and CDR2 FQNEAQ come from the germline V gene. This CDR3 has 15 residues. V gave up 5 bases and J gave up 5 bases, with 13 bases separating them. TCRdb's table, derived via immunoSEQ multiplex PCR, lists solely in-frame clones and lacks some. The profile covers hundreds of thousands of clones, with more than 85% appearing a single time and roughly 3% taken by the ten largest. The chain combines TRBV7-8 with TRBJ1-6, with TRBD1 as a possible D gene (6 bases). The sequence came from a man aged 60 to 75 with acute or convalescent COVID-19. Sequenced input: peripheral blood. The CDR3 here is CASSPREGDNSPLHF. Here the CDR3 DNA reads TGTGCCAGCAGCCCGCGAGAGGGGGATAATTCACCCCTCCACTTT.